The clone carrying this TCR beta chain showed up many times. This record comes from a study of T-cell reconstitution after alpha-beta-depleted transplantation in children. CDR3 size: 14 residues. Germline V lookup: CDR1 MGHDK, CDR2 SYGVNS. With 8 bases removed from V and 8 bases from J, the gap between germline ends came to 19 bases. Unique molecular identifiers were incorporated when the TCRbeta library was constructed. MiXCR, run by TCRdb on the PCR reads, gives a single entry per CDR3 protein. The table lists under 300,000 distinct CDR3 sequences, roughly 12% of them singletons, with 20% to 30% in the top ten.

This clonotype was sampled from a male patient aged 2 to 9 who had a stem cell transplant for chronic granulomatous disease, so the T cells may come from the graft donor. The chain has TRBV25-1 and TRBJ2-1, with D perhaps being TRBD1 or TRBD2 (5 bases each). The sequencing used peripheral blood, collected 180 days after TCRalphabeta/CD19-depleted stem cell transplant. The DNA for the CDR3 is TGTGCCAGCGCCCGAGGGGCTGCTTTGGATGAGCAGTTCTTC. This translates into CASARGAALDEQFF.